This TCR beta chain derives from a study of T cells after yellow fever vaccination. V lost 1 base, J lost 9 bases, and 14 bases stayed unmatched. There are 18 residues in the CDR3. The germline V gene has CDR1 DFQATT and CDR2 SNEGSKA (reference sequence). TCRdb re-called the 5' RACE reads through MiXCR, storing one row per CDR3 protein. The sample yields hundreds of thousands of distinct CDR3 sequences, roughly 12% seen once. The starting material was PBMCs, obtained on the day of the yellow fever booster vaccination. The gene calls are TRBV20-1 and TRBJ2-1, with 14 bases identical to TRBD2. The TCR comes from a man under 40 who received the YFV17D yellow fever vaccine. The chain's CDR3 is CSARALMGTSGGGPEQFF. Written as DNA, the CDR3 is TGCAGTGCTAGAGCCCTGATGGGGACTAGCGGGGGAGGTCCTGAGCAGTTCTTC.